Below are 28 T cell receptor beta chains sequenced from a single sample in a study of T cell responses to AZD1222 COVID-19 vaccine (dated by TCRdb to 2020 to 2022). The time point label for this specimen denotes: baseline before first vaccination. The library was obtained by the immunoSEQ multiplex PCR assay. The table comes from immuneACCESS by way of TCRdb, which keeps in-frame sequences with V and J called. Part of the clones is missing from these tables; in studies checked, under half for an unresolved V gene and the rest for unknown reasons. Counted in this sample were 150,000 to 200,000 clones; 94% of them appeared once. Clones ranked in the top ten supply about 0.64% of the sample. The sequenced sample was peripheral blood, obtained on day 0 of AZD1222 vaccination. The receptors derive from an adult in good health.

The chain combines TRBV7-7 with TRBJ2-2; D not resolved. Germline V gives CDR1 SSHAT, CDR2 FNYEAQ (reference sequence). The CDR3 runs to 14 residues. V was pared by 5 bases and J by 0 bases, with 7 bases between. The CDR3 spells CASSQTPNTGELFF. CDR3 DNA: TGTGCCAGCAGCCAGACACCGAACACCGGGGAGCTGTTTTTT.

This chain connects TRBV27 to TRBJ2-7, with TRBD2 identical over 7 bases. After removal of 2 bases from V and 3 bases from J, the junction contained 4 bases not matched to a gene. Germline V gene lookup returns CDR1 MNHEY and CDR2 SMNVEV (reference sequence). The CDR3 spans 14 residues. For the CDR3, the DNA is TGTGCCAGCAGTTTAGGTGGGAGGGGCTACGAGCAGTACTTC. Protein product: CASSLGGRGYEQYF.

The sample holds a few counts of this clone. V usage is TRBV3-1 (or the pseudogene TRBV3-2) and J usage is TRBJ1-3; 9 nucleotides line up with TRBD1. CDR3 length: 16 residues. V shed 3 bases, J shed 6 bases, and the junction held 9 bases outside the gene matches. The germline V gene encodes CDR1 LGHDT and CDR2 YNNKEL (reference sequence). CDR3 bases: TGTGCCAGCAGCCACCCACGACAGGGGGGGATAAACACCATATATTTT. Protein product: CASSHPRQGGINTIYF.

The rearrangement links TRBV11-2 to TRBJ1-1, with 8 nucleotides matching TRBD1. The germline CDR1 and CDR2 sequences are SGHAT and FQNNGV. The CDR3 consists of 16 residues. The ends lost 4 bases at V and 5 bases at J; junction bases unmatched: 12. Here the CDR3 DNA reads TGTGCCAGCAGCTCCCTCGCCAGGGGGCGAAGGACTGAAGCTTTCTTT. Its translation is CASSSLARGRRTEAFF.

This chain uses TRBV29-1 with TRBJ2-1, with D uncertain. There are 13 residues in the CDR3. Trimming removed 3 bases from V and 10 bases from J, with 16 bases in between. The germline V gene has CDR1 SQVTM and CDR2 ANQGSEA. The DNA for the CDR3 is TGCAGCGTTGAGGTTAGATCGTCCGGGGAGCAGTTCTTC. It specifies CSVEVRSSGEQFF.

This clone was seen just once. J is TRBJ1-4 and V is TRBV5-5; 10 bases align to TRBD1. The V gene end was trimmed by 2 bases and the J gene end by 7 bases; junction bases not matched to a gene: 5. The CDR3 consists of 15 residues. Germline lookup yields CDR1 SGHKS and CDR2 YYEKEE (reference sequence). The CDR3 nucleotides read TGTGCCAGCAGCTTACCGGGACAGGGGAGTGAAAAACTGTTTTTT. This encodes CASSLPGQGSEKLFF.

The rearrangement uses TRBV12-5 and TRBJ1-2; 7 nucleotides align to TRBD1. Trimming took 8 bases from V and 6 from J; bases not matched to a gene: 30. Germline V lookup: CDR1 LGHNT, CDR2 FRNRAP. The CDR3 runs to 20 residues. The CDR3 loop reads CASWSHLKTGVGYFNNGYTF. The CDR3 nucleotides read TGTGCTAGTTGGTCCCACCTTAAAACAGGGGTAGGGTATTTTAATAATGGCTACACCTTC.

The DNA for the CDR3 is TGTGCCAGCAGCCACTCCGGACACGACGAGCAGTACTTC. Translated, it gives CASSHSGHDEQYF. This chain uses TRBV7-9 with TRBJ2-7; a weak D match, TRBD1 (5 bases). Germline CDR1 and CDR2: SEHNR and FQNEAQ (reference sequence). This CDR3 contains 13 residues. Trimming took 5 bases from V and 5 from J, leaving 13 bases between them.

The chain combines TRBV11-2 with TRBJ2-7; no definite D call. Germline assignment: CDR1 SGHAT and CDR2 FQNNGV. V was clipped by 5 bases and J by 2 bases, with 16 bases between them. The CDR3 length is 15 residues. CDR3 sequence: CASSDPWTVTYEQYF. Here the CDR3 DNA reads TGTGCCAGCAGCGACCCCTGGACGGTTACCTACGAGCAGTACTTC. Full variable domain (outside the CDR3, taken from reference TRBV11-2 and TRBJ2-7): EAGVAQSPRYKIIEKRQSVAFWCNPISGHATLYWYQQILGQGPKLLIQFQNNGVVDDSQLPKDRFSAERLKGVDSTLKIQPAKLEDSAVYLCASSDPWTVTYEQYFGPGTRLTVT.

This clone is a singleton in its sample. Here the CDR3 reads CASSHGTVRLGSYEQYF. In DNA form, the CDR3 reads TGCGCCAGCAGCCACGGGACGGTCAGACTAGGCTCCTACGAGCAGTACTTC. The rearrangement joins TRBV5-1 to TRBJ2-7, with D perhaps TRBD2 (6 bases). Trimming left V 4 bases short and J 0 bases short, with 20 bases between. This CDR3 contains 17 residues. Germline V gene data show CDR1 as SGHRS and CDR2 as YFSETQ.

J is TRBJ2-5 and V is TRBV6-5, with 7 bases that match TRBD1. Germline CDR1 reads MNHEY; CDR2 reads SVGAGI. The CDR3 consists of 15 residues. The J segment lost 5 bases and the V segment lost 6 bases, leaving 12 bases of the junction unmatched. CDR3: CASSRLTGARETQYF. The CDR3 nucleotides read TGTGCCAGCAGCCGACTCACAGGGGCGAGGGAGACCCAGTACTTC.

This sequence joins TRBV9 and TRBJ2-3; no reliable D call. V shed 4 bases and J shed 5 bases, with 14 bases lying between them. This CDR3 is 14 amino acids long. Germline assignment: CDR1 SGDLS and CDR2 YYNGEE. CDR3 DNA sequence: TGTGCCAGCAGCCCCGGTCGGTTAGGAGATACGCAGTATTTT. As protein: CASSPGRLGDTQYF.

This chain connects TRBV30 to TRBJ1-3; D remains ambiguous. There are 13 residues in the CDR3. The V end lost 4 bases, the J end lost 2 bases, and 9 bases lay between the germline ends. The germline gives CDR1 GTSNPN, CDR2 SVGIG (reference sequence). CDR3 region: CAWTWEAGNTIYF. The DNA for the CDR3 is TGTGCCTGGACCTGGGAGGCTGGAAACACCATATATTTT.

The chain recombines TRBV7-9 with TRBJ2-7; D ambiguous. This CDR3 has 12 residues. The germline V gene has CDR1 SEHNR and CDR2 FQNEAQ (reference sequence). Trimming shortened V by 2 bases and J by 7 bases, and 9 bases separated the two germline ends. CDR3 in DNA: TGTGCCAGCAGCTTACTCGATCTGGAGCAGTACTTC. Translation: CASSLLDLEQYF.

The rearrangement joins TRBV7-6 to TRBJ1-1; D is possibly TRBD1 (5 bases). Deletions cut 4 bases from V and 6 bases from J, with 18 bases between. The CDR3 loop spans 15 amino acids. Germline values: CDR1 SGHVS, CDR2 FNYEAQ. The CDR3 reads CASSSEGGGAAEAFF. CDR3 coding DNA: TGTGCCAGCAGCTCCGAGGGTGGAGGGGCCGCTGAAGCTTTCTTT.

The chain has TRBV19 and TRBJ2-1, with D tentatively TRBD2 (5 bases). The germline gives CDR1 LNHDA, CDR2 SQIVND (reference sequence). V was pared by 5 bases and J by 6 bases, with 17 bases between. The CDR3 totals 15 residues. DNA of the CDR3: TGTGCCAGTAGTCCCGTGGACTCCCCGGCCAATGAGCAGTTCTTC. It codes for CASSPVDSPANEQFF.

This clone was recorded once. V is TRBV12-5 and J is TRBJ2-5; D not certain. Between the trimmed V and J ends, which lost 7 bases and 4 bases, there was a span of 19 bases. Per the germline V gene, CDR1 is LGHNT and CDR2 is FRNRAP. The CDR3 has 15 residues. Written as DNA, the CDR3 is TGTGCTAGTGTTATGACATCCAGGCCGGGAGAGACCCAGTACTTC. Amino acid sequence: CASVMTSRPGETQYF.

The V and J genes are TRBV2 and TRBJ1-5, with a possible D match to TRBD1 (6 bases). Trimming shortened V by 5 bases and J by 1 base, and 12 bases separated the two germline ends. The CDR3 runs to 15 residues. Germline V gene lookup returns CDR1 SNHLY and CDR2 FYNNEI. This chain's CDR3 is CASSSATGSNQPQHF. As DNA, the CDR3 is TGTGCCAGCAGTAGCGCAACAGGGAGCAATCAGCCCCAGCATTTT.

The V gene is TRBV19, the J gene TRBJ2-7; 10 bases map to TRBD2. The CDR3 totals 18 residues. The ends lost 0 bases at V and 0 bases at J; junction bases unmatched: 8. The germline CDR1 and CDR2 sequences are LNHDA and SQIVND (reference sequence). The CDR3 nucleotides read TGTGCCAGTAGTATAGATGCAATAGCGGGAGGCAGCTCCTACGAGCAGTACTTC. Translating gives CASSIDAIAGGSSYEQYF.

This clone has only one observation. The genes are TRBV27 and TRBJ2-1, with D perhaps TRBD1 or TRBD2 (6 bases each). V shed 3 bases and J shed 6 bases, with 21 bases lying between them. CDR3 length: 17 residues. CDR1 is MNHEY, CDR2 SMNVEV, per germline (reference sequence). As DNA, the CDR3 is TGTGCCAGCAGTTTGATACCCGGGGGCCTAACACGCAATGAGCAGTTCTTC. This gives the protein CASSLIPGGLTRNEQFF.

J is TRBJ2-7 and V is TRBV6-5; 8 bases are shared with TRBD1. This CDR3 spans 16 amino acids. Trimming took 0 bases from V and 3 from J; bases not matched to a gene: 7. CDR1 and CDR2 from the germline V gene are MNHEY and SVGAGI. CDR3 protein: CASSYSLQGANYEQYF. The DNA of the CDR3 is TGTGCCAGCAGTTACTCTTTGCAGGGGGCTAACTACGAGCAGTACTTC.

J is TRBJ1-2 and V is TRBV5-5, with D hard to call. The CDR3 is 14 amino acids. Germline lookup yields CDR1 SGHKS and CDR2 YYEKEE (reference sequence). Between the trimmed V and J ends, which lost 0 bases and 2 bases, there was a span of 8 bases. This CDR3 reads CASSLVGNNYGYTF. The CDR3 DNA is TGTGCCAGCAGCTTGGTCGGCAACAACTATGGCTACACCTTC.

CDR3 loop: CASSLPGGATNEKLFF. Written as DNA, the CDR3 is TGTGCCAGCAGTTTACCGGGAGGGGCAACTAATGAAAAACTGTTTTTT. The V call is TRBV28, the J call TRBJ1-4, with D possibly being TRBD1 (5 bases). Per the germline V gene, CDR1 is MDHEN and CDR2 is SYDVKM. The CDR3 is 16 amino acids. Trimming left V 2 bases short and J 0 bases short, with 10 bases between.

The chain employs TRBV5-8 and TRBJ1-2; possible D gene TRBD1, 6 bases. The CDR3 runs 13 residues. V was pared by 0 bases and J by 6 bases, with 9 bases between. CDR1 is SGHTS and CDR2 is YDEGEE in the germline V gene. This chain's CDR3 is CASSLANRDGYTF. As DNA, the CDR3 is TGTGCCAGCAGCTTGGCTAACAGGGATGGCTACACCTTC.

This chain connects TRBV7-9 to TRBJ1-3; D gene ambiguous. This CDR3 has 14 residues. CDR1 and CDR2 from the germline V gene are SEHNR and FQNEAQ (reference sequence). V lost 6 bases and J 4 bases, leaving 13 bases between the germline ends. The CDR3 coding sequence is TGTGCCAGCAGTCGCCGAGCCCCCGGAAACACCATATATTTT. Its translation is CASSRRAPGNTIYF.

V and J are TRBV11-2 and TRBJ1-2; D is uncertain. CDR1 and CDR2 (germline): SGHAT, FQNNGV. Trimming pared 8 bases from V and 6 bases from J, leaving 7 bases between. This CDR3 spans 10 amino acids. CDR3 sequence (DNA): TGTGCCAGCTCCCCTAATGGCTACACCTTC. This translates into CASSPNGYTF.

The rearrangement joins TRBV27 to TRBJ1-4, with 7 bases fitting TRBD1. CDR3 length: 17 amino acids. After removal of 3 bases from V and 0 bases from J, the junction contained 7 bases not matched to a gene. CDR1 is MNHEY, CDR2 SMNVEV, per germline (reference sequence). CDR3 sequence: CASSFRGTLATNEKLFF. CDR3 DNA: TGTGCCAGCAGTTTCAGGGGGACACTTGCAACTAATGAAAAACTGTTTTTT.

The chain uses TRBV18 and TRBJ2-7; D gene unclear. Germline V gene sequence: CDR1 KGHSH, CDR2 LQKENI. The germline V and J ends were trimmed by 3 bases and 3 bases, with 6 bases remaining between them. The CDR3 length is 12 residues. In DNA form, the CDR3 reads TGTGCCAGCTCACCCAGAAACTACGAGCAGTACTTC. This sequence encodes CASSPRNYEQYF.